This TCR beta chain was found in a study of brain T cells in children with intractable seizures. This clone was seen just once. The time point was: blood from clinic visit 5 months post-surgery; TSC patient then seizure free. Clones were sequenced by immunoSEQ multiplex PCR, and TCRdb holds only the in-frame ones, with some missing. The sample consists of about 340,000 clones, roughly 93% of them appearing once. The V end lost 0 bases, the J end lost 0 bases, and 1 base lay between the germline ends. Germline CDR1 is SGHRS and CDR2 is YFSETQ. CDR3 length equals 14 residues. This clonotype originated in a boy under three years old with tuberous sclerosis and intractable seizures. The specimen comprised peripheral blood, sampled 4 to 6 months after surgery. The rearrangement uses TRBV5-1 and TRBJ2-6, with D unresolved. This CDR3 reads CASSLASGANVLTF. CDR3 nucleotides: TGCGCCAGCAGCTTGGCCTCTGGGGCCAACGTCCTGACTTTC.